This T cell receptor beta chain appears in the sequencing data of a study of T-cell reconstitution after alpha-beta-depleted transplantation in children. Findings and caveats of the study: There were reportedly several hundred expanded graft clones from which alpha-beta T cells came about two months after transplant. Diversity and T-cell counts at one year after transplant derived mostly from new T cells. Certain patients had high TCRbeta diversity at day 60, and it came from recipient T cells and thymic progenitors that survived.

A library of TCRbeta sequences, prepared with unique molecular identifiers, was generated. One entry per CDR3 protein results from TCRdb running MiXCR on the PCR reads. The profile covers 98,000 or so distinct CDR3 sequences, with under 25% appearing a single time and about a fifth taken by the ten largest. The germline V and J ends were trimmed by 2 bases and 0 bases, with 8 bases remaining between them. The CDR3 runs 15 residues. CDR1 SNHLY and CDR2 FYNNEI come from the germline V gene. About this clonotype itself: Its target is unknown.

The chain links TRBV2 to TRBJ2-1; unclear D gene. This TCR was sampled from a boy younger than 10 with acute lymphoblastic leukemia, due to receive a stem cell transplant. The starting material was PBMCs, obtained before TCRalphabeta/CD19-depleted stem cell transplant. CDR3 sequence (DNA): TGTGCCAGCAGTGAAAAGCTTAGCTCCTACAATGAGCAGTTCTTC. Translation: CASSEKLSSYNEQFF. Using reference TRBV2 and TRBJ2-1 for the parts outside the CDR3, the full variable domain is EPEVTQTPSHQVTQMGQEVILRCVPISNHLYFYWYRQILGQKVEFLVSFYNNEISEKSEIFDDQFSVERPDGSNFTLKIRSTKLEDSAMYFCASSEKLSSYNEQFFGPGTRLTVL.